These T cell receptor beta chains were read from a single sample in a study of neurological immune-mediated disorders. TCRdb ran MiXCR on the 5' RACE reads and lists one entry per CDR3 protein. The sample holds 69,000 or so distinct CDR3 sequences, 4.8% seen once. Sequenced material: PBMCs. These receptors were obtained from a woman in her 70s with multiple sclerosis. Both conserved end residues are part of each CDR3. A D gene is named only where the DNA matches it firmly. Only some rows state a clone size, as once, few, many or a class for expanded clones.

CDR3nt: TGCAGCGGGGGGTTAGACCACGTGAACACTGAAGCTTTCTTT; CDR3aa: CSGGLDHVNTEAFF; j_gene: TRBJ1-1; d_gene: NA; abundance: many; v_gene: TRBV29-1; len: 14
CDR3nt: TGTGCCAGCAGTCCCCAAGCAGAGACGAACACCGGGGAGCTGTTTTTT; CDR3aa: CASSPQAETNTGELFF; j_gene: TRBJ2-2; d_gene: NA; abundance: many; v_gene: TRBV12-3/TRBV12-4; len: 16
CDR3nt: TGTGCCAGCAGTAGTACTAGCTACAATGAGCAGTTCTTC; CDR3aa: CASSSTSYNEQFF; j_gene: TRBJ2-1; d_gene: NA; abundance: NA; v_gene: TRBV25-1; len: 13
CDR3nt: TGCAGTGCTAAGATCCAGCGGGACTACAATGAGCAGTTCTTC; CDR3aa: CSAKIQRDYNEQFF; j_gene: TRBJ2-1; d_gene: TRBD2; abundance: many; v_gene: TRBV20-1; len: 14
CDR3nt: TGTGCCAGCAGCCCTGGGACAGGGGGCCGGTATGGCTACACCTTC; CDR3aa: CASSPGTGGRYGYTF; j_gene: TRBJ1-2; d_gene: TRBD1; abundance: many; v_gene: TRBV7-2; len: 15
CDR3nt: TGCGCCACCAAACTCGGACAGTTCACAACCGGAGAGCAGTTCTTC; CDR3aa: CATKLGQFTTGEQFF; j_gene: TRBJ2-1; d_gene: NA; abundance: many; v_gene: TRBV10-2; len: 15
CDR3nt: TGCAGCGGTGAGACAGACGGAAACACCATATATTTT; CDR3aa: CSGETDGNTIYF; j_gene: TRBJ1-3; d_gene: NA; abundance: few; v_gene: TRBV29-1; len: 12
CDR3nt: TGCGCCAGCAGCCATCTACTACGGACAACCCGGTCCCCTGAAGCTTTCTTT; CDR3aa: CASSHLLRTTRSPEAFF; j_gene: TRBJ1-1; d_gene: NA; abundance: many; v_gene: TRBV4-1; len: 17
CDR3nt: TGTGCCAGCAGCGCCGGGACTAGCGGGCCCTACGAGCAGTACTTC; CDR3aa: CASSAGTSGPYEQYF; j_gene: TRBJ2-7; d_gene: TRBD2; abundance: many; v_gene: TRBV9; len: 15
CDR3nt: TGTGCCAGCAGCTTACGCAGGGGGCCGTATTTCTATGGCTACACCTTC; CDR3aa: CASSLRRGPYFYGYTF; j_gene: TRBJ1-2; d_gene: TRBD1; abundance: many; v_gene: TRBV7-2; len: 16
CDR3nt: TGTGCCAGCAGCGTAGCTTCGGTTGTTTCCTCTGGGGCCAACGTCCTGACTTTC; CDR3aa: CASSVASVVSSGANVLTF; j_gene: TRBJ2-6; d_gene: NA; abundance: many; v_gene: TRBV9; len: 18
CDR3nt: TGTGCCAGCAGTTCCCAACTAGCGCCGAGCGGCTCCTACGAGCAGTACTTC; CDR3aa: CASSSQLAPSGSYEQYF; j_gene: TRBJ2-7; d_gene: TRBD2; abundance: many; v_gene: TRBV6-5; len: 17
CDR3nt: TGCAGTGCTTCCCCCCGCCTGACCTCTCAGGGTGATGAGCAGTTCTTC; CDR3aa: CSASPRLTSQGDEQFF; j_gene: TRBJ2-1; d_gene: NA; abundance: many; v_gene: TRBV20-1; len: 16
CDR3nt: TGTGCCAGCAGACGGGGCTGGGGAGAGAACACTGAAGCTTTCTTT; CDR3aa: CASRRGWGENTEAFF; j_gene: TRBJ1-1; d_gene: NA; abundance: many; v_gene: TRBV5-5; len: 15
CDR3nt: TGTGCCAGCAGCTCCGAAGGGGATACGACCCCTCTCTATGGCTACACCTTC; CDR3aa: CASSSEGDTTPLYGYTF; j_gene: TRBJ1-2; d_gene: NA; abundance: many; v_gene: TRBV7-2; len: 17
CDR3nt: TGTGCCAGCTCGACAGGGGGGGCTGAAGCTTTCTTT; CDR3aa: CASSTGGAEAFF; j_gene: TRBJ1-1; d_gene: TRBD1; abundance: many; v_gene: TRBV2; len: 12
CDR3nt: TGTGCCAGCAGCTTAACATGGACTAGCGGGAGCCACGAGCAGTACTTC; CDR3aa: CASSLTWTSGSHEQYF; j_gene: TRBJ2-7; d_gene: TRBD2; abundance: NA; v_gene: TRBV7-2; len: 16
CDR3nt: TGTGCCAGCAAGGACCTTTACTCTGGAAACACCATATATTTT; CDR3aa: CASKDLYSGNTIYF; j_gene: TRBJ1-3; d_gene: NA; abundance: many; v_gene: TRBV7-2; len: 14
CDR3nt: TGTGCCAGCAGCCAAGCTGCAGGGATCATGAACACTGAAGCTTTCTTT; CDR3aa: CASSQAAGIMNTEAFF; j_gene: TRBJ1-1; d_gene: NA; abundance: many; v_gene: TRBV4-2; len: 16
CDR3nt: TGTGCCAGCAGCATGATGGGACAGGGGGCCGCAGATACGCAGTATTTT; CDR3aa: CASSMMGQGAADTQYF; j_gene: TRBJ2-3; d_gene: TRBD1; abundance: many; v_gene: TRBV7-2; len: 16
CDR3nt: TGTGCCAGCGGGGTAGTGGGAGGGGGAGAGACCCAGTACTTC; CDR3aa: CASGVVGGGETQYF; j_gene: TRBJ2-5; d_gene: NA; abundance: many; v_gene: TRBV7-2; len: 14
CDR3nt: TGCGCCAGCAGCCCTATAAGAGTTAAAAACACTGAAGCTTTCTTT; CDR3aa: CASSPIRVKNTEAFF; j_gene: TRBJ1-1; d_gene: NA; abundance: many; v_gene: TRBV5-1; len: 15
CDR3nt: TGTGCCAGCAGTTTTGCGCCTGAAAACACCATATATTTT; CDR3aa: CASSFAPENTIYF; j_gene: TRBJ1-3; d_gene: NA; abundance: few; v_gene: TRBV12-3/TRBV12-4; len: 13
CDR3nt: TGTGCCAGCAGCTTCGTGGCCTCCTACGAGCAGTACTTC; CDR3aa: CASSFVASYEQYF; j_gene: TRBJ2-7; d_gene: NA; abundance: many; v_gene: TRBV7-9; len: 13
CDR3nt: TGTGCCACCAGCAGGGACAGGGGGCGAGGAAACACCATATATTTT; CDR3aa: CATSRDRGRGNTIYF; j_gene: TRBJ1-3; d_gene: TRBD1; abundance: many; v_gene: TRBV15; len: 15
CDR3nt: TGCGCCAGCAGCTTGGGTCCGTTTCAGGATCAGCCCCAGCATTTT; CDR3aa: CASSLGPFQDQPQHF; j_gene: TRBJ1-5; d_gene: NA; abundance: many; v_gene: TRBV5-1; len: 15
CDR3nt: TGTGCCAGCAGCGATCATCGGAGCGGGACAAAAAACATTCAGTACTTC; CDR3aa: CASSDHRSGTKNIQYF; j_gene: TRBJ2-4; d_gene: NA; abundance: NA; v_gene: TRBV7-9; len: 16
CDR3nt: TGCAGTGCTCCCGGACAGGGAACTGGAAACACCATATATTTT; CDR3aa: CSAPGQGTGNTIYF; j_gene: TRBJ1-3; d_gene: TRBD1; abundance: NA; v_gene: TRBV20-1; len: 14
CDR3nt: TGTGCCAGCAGTTTGAATTTTGGGAAGCAGTTCTTC; CDR3aa: CASSLNFGKQFF; j_gene: TRBJ2-1; d_gene: NA; abundance: many; v_gene: TRBV12-3/TRBV12-4; len: 12
CDR3nt: TGCAGTGCTAGAGTGGACGGGAGCACAGATACGCAGTATTTT; CDR3aa: CSARVDGSTDTQYF; j_gene: TRBJ2-3; d_gene: NA; abundance: many; v_gene: TRBV20-1; len: 14
CDR3nt: TGTGCCAGTACCATGAGGGCGGGACGTACCTACAATGAGCAGTTCTTC; CDR3aa: CASTMRAGRTYNEQFF; j_gene: TRBJ2-1; d_gene: NA; abundance: few; v_gene: TRBV19; len: 16
CDR3nt: TGCGCCAGCAGCTCGAGGGAGCGCACAGATACGCAGTATTTT; CDR3aa: CASSSRERTDTQYF; j_gene: TRBJ2-3; d_gene: NA; abundance: many; v_gene: TRBV5-1; len: 14
CDR3nt: TGTGCCAGCAGCTCGAAGACAGGGAACACTGAAGCTTTCTTT; CDR3aa: CASSSKTGNTEAFF; j_gene: TRBJ1-1; d_gene: NA; abundance: many; v_gene: TRBV5-4; len: 14
CDR3nt: TGTGCCACCAGTGATATACAGGGGGGGACAGATACGCAGTATTTT; CDR3aa: CATSDIQGGTDTQYF; j_gene: TRBJ2-3; d_gene: NA; abundance: many; v_gene: TRBV24-1; len: 15
CDR3nt: TGCAGTGCTAGAAGGGTGGGCAGGGCGACTGAAGCTTTCTTT; CDR3aa: CSARRVGRATEAFF; j_gene: TRBJ1-1; d_gene: NA; abundance: few; v_gene: TRBV20-1; len: 14
CDR3nt: TGTGCCATCAGCCGGGTAAACACTGAAGCTTTCTTT; CDR3aa: CAISRVNTEAFF; j_gene: TRBJ1-1; d_gene: NA; abundance: NA; v_gene: TRBV10-3; len: 12
CDR3nt: TGTGTCAGCAGCCAAGAGCGGGGAGGGGCCCAGGGGGCCAACGTCCTGACTTTC; CDR3aa: CVSSQERGGAQGANVLTF; j_gene: TRBJ2-6; d_gene: TRBD2; abundance: many; v_gene: TRBV3-1; len: 18
CDR3nt: TGTGCCAGCAGCTTAGTGACTAGCGGTTATAAGAATGAGCAGTTCTTC; CDR3aa: CASSLVTSGYKNEQFF; j_gene: TRBJ2-1; d_gene: TRBD2; abundance: few; v_gene: TRBV7-2; len: 16
CDR3nt: TGCGCCAGTTCAGCTGGGACAGGGGGATTTTATGGCTACACCTTC; CDR3aa: CASSAGTGGFYGYTF; j_gene: TRBJ1-2; d_gene: TRBD1; abundance: many; v_gene: TRBV5-1; len: 15
CDR3nt: TGTGCCAGCAGAACAACTAGTCGAGATGAGCAGTTCTTC; CDR3aa: CASRTTSRDEQFF; j_gene: TRBJ2-1; d_gene: NA; abundance: many; v_gene: TRBV9; len: 13
CDR3nt: TGTGCCAGCAGCGTAGGGGGCTTCATGAACACTGAAGCTTTCTTT; CDR3aa: CASSVGGFMNTEAFF; j_gene: TRBJ1-1; d_gene: NA; abundance: many; v_gene: TRBV9; len: 15
CDR3nt: TGCAGCGCCTCAGGCGGGACAACCGGGGAGCTGTTTTTT; CDR3aa: CSASGGTTGELFF; j_gene: TRBJ2-2; d_gene: NA; abundance: many; v_gene: TRBV29-1; len: 13
CDR3nt: TGCAGTGCTAGTCCGCCTGCCTACAATGAGCAGTTCTTC; CDR3aa: CSASPPAYNEQFF; j_gene: TRBJ2-1; d_gene: NA; abundance: NA; v_gene: TRBV20-1; len: 13
CDR3nt: TGCGCCAGCAGCCCCTCATGGAAACAGGAAGCTTTCTTT; CDR3aa: CASSPSWKQEAFF; j_gene: TRBJ1-1; d_gene: NA; abundance: NA; v_gene: TRBV10-1; len: 13
CDR3nt: TGCGCCAGCAGCTTGGACAGGGATTCACCCCTCCACTTT; CDR3aa: CASSLDRDSPLHF; j_gene: TRBJ1-6; d_gene: NA; abundance: many; v_gene: TRBV5-1; len: 13
CDR3nt: TGTGCCAGCAGCTCCACTAGCGGGAGTTCCTACGAGCAGTACTTC; CDR3aa: CASSSTSGSSYEQYF; j_gene: TRBJ2-7; d_gene: TRBD2; abundance: many; v_gene: TRBV11-2; len: 15
CDR3nt: TGTGCCTGGGGGGACCATCGGTTTTACGAGCAGTACTTC; CDR3aa: CAWGDHRFYEQYF; j_gene: TRBJ2-7; d_gene: NA; abundance: many; v_gene: TRBV30; len: 13
CDR3nt: TGTGCCAGCAGCTTCGGATTAAGGGATGAGCAGTTCTTC; CDR3aa: CASSFGLRDEQFF; j_gene: TRBJ2-1; d_gene: NA; abundance: many; v_gene: TRBV7-9; len: 13
CDR3nt: TGCAGCGGACAGACAGGGGGGAACACTGAAGCTTTCTTT; CDR3aa: CSGQTGGNTEAFF; j_gene: TRBJ1-1; d_gene: TRBD1; abundance: many; v_gene: TRBV29-1; len: 13
CDR3nt: TGCAGTGCTAGACCCGGACTAGCGGGAGGGGGCGGGGAGCTGTTTTTT; CDR3aa: CSARPGLAGGGGELFF; j_gene: TRBJ2-2; d_gene: TRBD2; abundance: few; v_gene: TRBV20-1; len: 16
CDR3nt: TGTGCCAGCAGCCAAGGCTCTAGCGGGATTTACGAGCAGTACTTC; CDR3aa: CASSQGSSGIYEQYF; j_gene: TRBJ2-7; d_gene: TRBD2; abundance: many; v_gene: TRBV4-2; len: 15